One and the same sample provided the 30 T cell receptor beta chains below, sequenced in a study of T-cell reconstitution after alpha-beta-depleted transplantation in children. As it was prepared, the TCRbeta library received unique molecular identifiers. Using its own MiXCR run on the PCR reads, TCRdb lists one record per CDR3 protein. The sample records a few hundred thousand distinct CDR3 sequences, under 30% being singletons. The specimen was PBMCs, collected before TCRalphabeta/CD19-depleted stem cell transplant. The source of these receptors is a girl aged 2 to 9 with Fanconi anemia, due to receive a stem cell transplant.

In its sample, this clonotype was seen many times. The chain joins TRBV20-1 to TRBJ2-4; 11 bases are shared with TRBD2. J gave up 0 bases and V 1 base, and 14 bases lay outside the gene matches. The CDR3 spans 20 residues. CDR1 is DFQATT, CDR2 SNEGSKA, per germline (reference sequence). This CDR3 is CSARARWWLAGGLAKNIQYF. CDR3 coding DNA: TGCAGTGCTAGAGCGAGATGGTGGCTAGCGGGGGGATTAGCCAAAAACATTCAGTACTTC.

This clonotype turned up a few times. The genes are TRBV13 and TRBJ2-7; D gene uncertain. Germline-derived CDR1 and CDR2 are PRHDT and FYEKMQ (reference sequence). Trimming removed 3 bases from V and 3 bases from J, with 15 bases in between. The CDR3 extends over 15 amino acids. The CDR3: CASSFSVSPLYEQYF. The CDR3 nucleotides read TGTGCCAGCAGCTTCAGCGTTAGCCCTCTCTACGAGCAGTACTTC.

This clonotype showed up just once. The V gene is TRBV12-3 or TRBV12-4, the J gene TRBJ2-7, with 9 bases that match TRBD1. J gave up 8 bases and V 6 bases, and 8 bases lay outside the gene matches. This CDR3 has 13 residues. CDR3 sequence reads: CASSTGTGSQQYF. CDR3 bases: TGTGCCAGCAGCACCGGGACAGGGAGTCAGCAGTACTTC.

This clonotype was seen only a few times. The rearrangement links TRBV5-1 to TRBJ2-2; D gene unclear. Germline V gives CDR1 SGHRS, CDR2 YFSETQ. Trimming removed 0 bases at V and 7 bases at J, with 10 bases between. The CDR3 runs to 14 residues. The CDR3 coding sequence is TGCGCCAGCAGCTTGGATGGGCTCGGCGGGGAGCTGTTTTTT. Encoded protein: CASSLDGLGGELFF.

This clonotype has only a few counts. V and J are TRBV20-1 and TRBJ2-7; D not resolved. The CDR3 length is 12 residues. The V and J ends lost 5 bases and 1 base respectively, with 9 bases between them. Germline values: CDR1 DFQATT, CDR2 SNEGSKA (reference sequence). CDR3 residues: CSAQLTSYEQYF. CDR3 DNA sequence: TGCAGTGCTCAGCTGACATCCTACGAGCAGTACTTC.

This clonotype was recorded many times. This sequence joins TRBV29-1 and TRBJ2-7; tentative D call: TRBD2 (5 bases). There are 14 residues in the CDR3. V dropped 4 bases and J dropped 3 bases, with 16 bases sitting between them. Germline V CDR1 and CDR2: SQVTM, ANQGSEA. CDR3 in DNA: TGCAGCGTTGTAATTGGACTGGAGGACTACGAGCAGTACTTC. Translated: CSVVIGLEDYEQYF.

This clonotype has only a few counts. V usage is TRBV29-1 and J usage is TRBJ2-5; TRBD2 is a possible D gene (6 bases). Per the germline V gene, CDR1 is SQVTM and CDR2 is ANQGSEA. CDR3 size: 14 residues. Trimming took off 7 bases at V and 5 bases at J, with 20 bases between the two ends. The CDR3 reads CSAILYGGRETQYF. In nucleotides, the CDR3 is TGCAGCGCCATCCTTTACGGGGGTAGGGAGACCCAGTACTTC. Filled out from reference TRBV29-1 and TRBJ2-5, the complete variable domain reads SAVISQKPSRDICQRGTSLTIQCQVDSQVTMMFWYRQQPGQSLTLIATANQGSEATYESGFVIDKFPISRPNLTFSTLTVSNMSPEDSSIYLCSAILYGGRETQYFGPGTRLLVL.

The chain is built from TRBV28 and TRBJ1-6; D gene ambiguous. The CDR3 has 17 amino acids. From germline, CDR1 is MDHEN and CDR2 SYDVKM. The V end lost 2 bases, the J end lost 5 bases, and 16 bases lay between the germline ends. In DNA, the CDR3 is TGTGCCAGCAGTTTACCCCGACACCGATACCATAATTCACCCCTCCACTTT. Translated, it gives CASSLPRHRYHNSPLHF.

The table lists this clonotype with a few counts. The CDR3 DNA reads TGTGCCAGCTCACCAGACACTACCTACGAGCAGTACTTC. Translating it yields CASSPDTTYEQYF. The chain uses TRBV18 and TRBJ2-7; D not resolved. The CDR3 length is 13 residues. V lost 2 bases, J lost 2 bases, and 7 bases lay in between. Germline CDR1 reads KGHSH; CDR2 reads LQKENI.

This clonotype was detected ten times or more. V is TRBV20-1 and J is TRBJ2-7; D remains ambiguous. This CDR3 has 14 amino acids. CDR1 is DFQATT, CDR2 SNEGSKA, per germline (reference sequence). V was cut by 0 bases and J by 2 bases, with 11 bases left in between. Here the CDR3 DNA reads TGCAGTGCTAGAGACGTACTACCACCCTACGAGCAGTACTTC. It encodes CSARDVLPPYEQYF.

This clonotype was recorded at least ten times. J is TRBJ2-7 and V is TRBV29-1; 9 bases align to TRBD1. V shed 6 bases and J 2 bases; nucleotides not matched to a gene: 5. CDR3 length: 13 amino acids. Germline V gene data show CDR1 as SQVTM and CDR2 as ANQGSEA. The CDR3 DNA follows: TGCAGCGTCTCAAGGACAGGGGCCTACGAGCAGTACTTC. Translated, it gives CSVSRTGAYEQYF.

The chain carries TRBV7-2 and TRBJ2-5; TRBD2 aligns across 8 bases. Germline V lookup: CDR1 SGHTA, CDR2 FQGNSA. The V and J ends lost 5 bases and 5 bases, in that order; junction bases with no gene match: 13. This CDR3 is built from 16 residues. For the CDR3, the DNA is TGTGCCAGCAGCAACCTCCACTTAACTAGCGGCGAGACCCAGTACTTC. Amino acids: CASSNLHLTSGETQYF.

The V gene is TRBV28, the J gene TRBJ1-6, with 10 bases that match TRBD1. Germline assignment: CDR1 MDHEN and CDR2 SYDVKM. The trim removed 4 bases at V and 11 bases at J, leaving 5 bases unmatched. This CDR3 is built from 14 residues. CDR3 residues: CASSSGQGIPPLHF. The CDR3 DNA reads TGTGCCAGCAGTTCGGGACAGGGGATCCCACCCCTCCACTTT.

This clonotype occurred many times. The chain carries TRBV4-2 and TRBJ2-1; TRBD2 aligns across 8 bases. Unmatched junction bases numbered 7, after V lost 0 bases and J lost 6 bases. Germline V gives CDR1 LGHNA, CDR2 YNFKEQ. CDR3 length: 16 amino acids. Written as DNA, the CDR3 is TGTGCCAGCAGCCAAGAGGAGCGGGAGCCGGCCAATGAGCAGTTCTTC. Its translation is CASSQEEREPANEQFF.

This rearrangement joins TRBV4-2 to TRBJ2-3; 9 bases align to TRBD2. The CDR3 contains 16 residues. Germline V lookup: CDR1 LGHNA, CDR2 YNFKEQ. The V and J ends lost 4 bases and 7 bases, in that order; junction bases with no gene match: 12. The CDR3 loop reads CASSRLLAGPAYTQYF. Here the CDR3 DNA reads TGTGCCAGCAGCCGCCTTCTAGCGGGGCCGGCTTATACGCAGTATTTT.

In its sample, this clonotype was seen many times. The chain has TRBV29-1 and TRBJ1-1; 9 bases fit TRBD1. The CDR3 extends over 14 amino acids. Germline V gene data show CDR1 as SQVTM and CDR2 as ANQGSEA. V shed 4 bases, J shed 0 bases, and the junction held 3 bases outside the gene matches. This CDR3 is CSVAGDRVNTEAFF. In DNA form, the CDR3 reads TGCAGCGTTGCCGGGGACAGGGTGAACACTGAAGCTTTCTTT.

The rearrangement links TRBV12-3 or TRBV12-4 to TRBJ1-6, with D unresolved. This CDR3 spans 14 amino acids. V lost 2 bases to trimming and J lost 8 bases, with 10 bases between them. Written as DNA, the CDR3 is TGTGCCAGCAGTTTAAGTTACGGGGATTCACCCCTCCACTTT. Protein product: CASSLSYGDSPLHF.

This clonotype occurred many times. The V call is TRBV10-3, the J call TRBJ2-7, with 10 bases that match TRBD1. V shed 6 bases, J shed 4 bases, and the junction held 3 bases outside the gene matches. Germline V gives CDR1 ENHRY, CDR2 SYGVKD. The CDR3 has 13 residues. The chain's CDR3 is CAIRTGGGYEQYF. CDR3 DNA: TGTGCCATCAGGACAGGGGGCGGGTACGAGCAGTACTTC.

This clonotype was counted many times. The V and J genes are TRBV7-2 and TRBJ2-3; D call uncertain. Germline CDR1 SGHTA, CDR2 FQGNSA. Trimming removed 5 bases from V and 2 bases from J, with 5 bases in between. The CDR3 is 12 residues long. The CDR3 loop reads CASSHITDTQYF. The CDR3 DNA is TGTGCCAGCAGCCATATCACAGATACGCAGTATTTT.

The J gene is TRBJ2-5, the V gene TRBV12-3 or TRBV12-4; either TRBD1 or TRBD2 may fit D (5 bases each). CDR3 length equals 15 residues. Trimming left V 7 bases short and J 4 bases short, with 19 bases between. CDR3 coding DNA: TGTGCCAGCACCTCTAGGGGAGAGGAGACAGAGACCCAGTACTTC. This encodes CASTSRGEETETQYF.

This clonotype was counted ten times or more. The chain joins TRBV29-1 to TRBJ2-7; TRBD1 matches 9 bases. V lost 4 bases and J lost 4; bases outside the gene matches: 5. The CDR3 covers 13 residues. The germline gives CDR1 SQVTM, CDR2 ANQGSEA. CDR3 region: CSVGRDRAYEQYF. The CDR3 DNA sequence: TGCAGCGTTGGCCGGGACAGGGCGTACGAGCAGTACTTC.

This chain uses TRBV7-3 with TRBJ2-5, with 8 bases identical to TRBD2. The CDR3 has 17 amino acids. The germline CDR1 and CDR2 sequences are SGHTA and FQGTGA. Germline trimming cut 5 bases from V and 7 bases from J; bases unmatched to any gene: 18. CDR3 protein: CASSPQEREMIWLTQYF. The CDR3 region has the DNA TGTGCCAGCAGCCCTCAAGAGCGGGAGATGATTTGGTTGACCCAGTACTTC.

This clonotype was seen at least ten times. V gene TRBV20-1 combines with J gene TRBJ2-3; TRBD1 might be the D (6 bases). Germline CDR1 reads DFQATT; CDR2 reads SNEGSKA (reference sequence). CDR3 length: 14 residues. Trimming pared 5 bases from V and 3 bases from J, leaving 15 bases between. CDR3 nucleotides: TGCAGTGCTCATTACAGGGTAGGAACAGATACGCAGTATTTT. Amino acid sequence: CSAHYRVGTDTQYF.

This clonotype was recorded many times. This chain links TRBV10-3 with TRBJ1-2, with unresolved D. The V gene lost 8 bases and the J gene lost 0 bases, with 13 bases spanning the gap. Germline loops: CDR1 ENHRY, CDR2 SYGVKD. CDR3 length equals 14 residues. The CDR3 DNA reads as TGTGCCATCGCATCCACAGTAGCTAACTATGGCTACACCTTC. It codes for CAIASTVANYGYTF.

This clonotype was picked up many times. The V gene is TRBV29-1, the J gene TRBJ2-4; perhaps TRBD1 as D (6 bases). Trimming pared 6 bases from V and 0 bases from J, leaving 15 bases between. This CDR3 comprises 15 residues. The V gene's germline CDR1 is SQVTM and CDR2 ANQGSEA. The CDR3 DNA is TGCAGCGTCCCACAGGGTCCTCTAGCCAAAAACATTCAGTACTTC. Translation: CSVPQGPLAKNIQYF.

This clonotype was found a few times. The chain links TRBV29-1 to TRBJ2-1; TRBD2 is a possible D gene (6 bases). Trimming took off 5 bases at V and 4 bases at J, with 12 bases between the two ends. Germline V gene data show CDR1 as SQVTM and CDR2 as ANQGSEA. The CDR3 contains 13 residues. Here the CDR3 reads CSVSSGTYNEQFF. CDR3 nucleotides: TGCAGCGTTAGTAGCGGCACGTACAATGAGCAGTTCTTC.

This clonotype was picked up many times. The genes are TRBV7-2 and TRBJ2-2; 7 nucleotides line up with TRBD2. CDR1 is SGHTA, CDR2 FQGNSA, per germline. Unmatched junction bases numbered 5, after V lost 2 bases and J lost 5 bases. This CDR3 spans 15 amino acids. CDR3 in amino acids: CASSLNGLVTGELFF. The CDR3 DNA sequence: TGTGCCAGCAGCTTAAATGGACTAGTTACCGGGGAGCTGTTTTTT.

The V and J genes are TRBV11-2 and TRBJ2-5; 8 nucleotides agree with TRBD2. V shed 5 bases, J shed 5 bases, and the junction held 16 bases outside the gene matches. Germline CDR1 reads SGHAT; CDR2 reads FQNNGV. The CDR3 is made up of 17 amino acids. The CDR3 is CASSLLVSGGPRETQYF. The CDR3 coding sequence is TGTGCCAGCAGCCTCCTGGTATCGGGGGGGCCTCGGGAGACCCAGTACTTC.

The rearrangement joins TRBV5-1 to TRBJ2-3; 9 bases match TRBD2. Germline V gene lookup returns CDR1 SGHRS and CDR2 YFSETQ. This CDR3 has 15 residues. V was clipped by 1 base and J by 3 bases; unmatched bases: 3. The CDR3 nucleotides are TGCGCCAGCAGCTTGATCACTAGCGGGACAGATACGCAGTATTTT. Its protein product is CASSLITSGTDTQYF.

This clonotype has at least ten counts. This rearrangement joins TRBV7-2 to TRBJ2-3; D is unresolved. This CDR3 contains 15 residues. Germline CDR1 SGHTA, CDR2 FQGNSA. V dropped 2 bases and J dropped 0 bases, with 9 bases sitting between them. CDR3 nucleotide sequence: TGTGCCAGCAGCTTAAGAGCGATTAGCACAGATACGCAGTATTTT. Translating it yields CASSLRAISTDTQYF.